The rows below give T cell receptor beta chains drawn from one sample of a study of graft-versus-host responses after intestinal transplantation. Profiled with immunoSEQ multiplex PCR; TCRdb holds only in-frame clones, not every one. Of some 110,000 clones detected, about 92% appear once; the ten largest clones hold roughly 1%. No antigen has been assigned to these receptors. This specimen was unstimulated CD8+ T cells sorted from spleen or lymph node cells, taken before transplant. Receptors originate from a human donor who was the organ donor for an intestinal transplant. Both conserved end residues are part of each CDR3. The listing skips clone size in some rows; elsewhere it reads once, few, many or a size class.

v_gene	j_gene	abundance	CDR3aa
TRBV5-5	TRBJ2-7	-	CASSLRQLTYEQYF
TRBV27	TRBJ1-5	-	CASGWTDSNQPQHF
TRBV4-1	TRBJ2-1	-	CASSQAPSGSNEQFF
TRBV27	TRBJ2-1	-	CASSLSRWGNNEQFF
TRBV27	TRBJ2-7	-	CASSPDSGRGYEQYF
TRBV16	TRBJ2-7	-	CASSQILGDNYEQYF
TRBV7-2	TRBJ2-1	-	CASSYLAGSYNEQFF
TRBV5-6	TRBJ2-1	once	CASSLPGTFNEQFF
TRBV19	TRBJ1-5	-	CASSTRTGESQPQHF
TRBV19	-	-	CASSIVIGGPYEQYF
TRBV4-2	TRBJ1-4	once	CASSQPGTTNEKLFF
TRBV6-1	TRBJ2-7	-	CASSETGNYEQYF
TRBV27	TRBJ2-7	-	CASSFGTSYEQYF
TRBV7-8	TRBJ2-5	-	CASSLERTGSWETQYF
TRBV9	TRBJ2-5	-	CASSDRDGGYQEAQYF
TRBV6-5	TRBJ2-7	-	CASSPGGYEQYF
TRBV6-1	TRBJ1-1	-	CASSTWGEAFF
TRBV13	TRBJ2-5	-	CASSDRVTPETQYF
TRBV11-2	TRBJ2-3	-	CASSLGRVDTQYF
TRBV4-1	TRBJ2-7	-	CASSQVRLSYEQYF
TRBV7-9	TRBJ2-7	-	CASSLGQLYEQYF
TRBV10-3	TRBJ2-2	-	CAISEGDRADTGELFF
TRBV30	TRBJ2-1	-	CAWMVDDSMREQFF
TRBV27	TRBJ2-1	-	CASSAQPPGVRYNEQFF
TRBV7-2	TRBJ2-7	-	CASSPDAGTSPYWQYF
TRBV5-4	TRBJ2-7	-	CASSLSSSGFPYEQYF
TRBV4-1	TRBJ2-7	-	CASSQDGTGYEQYF
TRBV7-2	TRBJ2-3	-	CASSSLRDRVTGGQYF
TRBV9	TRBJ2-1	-	CASSPRGALFQGALFDEQFF
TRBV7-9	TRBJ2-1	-	CASSFPHLEQFF
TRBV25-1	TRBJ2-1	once	CASSGGGQFF
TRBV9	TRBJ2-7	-	CASSIGSDSYEQYF
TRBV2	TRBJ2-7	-	CASSPTSGRSYEQYF
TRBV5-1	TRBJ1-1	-	CASSFLWGEAAFF
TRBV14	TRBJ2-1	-	CASSQERGTSGMRISYNEQFF
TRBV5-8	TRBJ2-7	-	CASSLEISGSEQYF
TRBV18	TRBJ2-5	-	CASSLGTSGQETQYF
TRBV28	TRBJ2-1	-	CASRYPGLAYNEQFF
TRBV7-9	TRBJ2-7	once	CASSEGPGAYEQYF
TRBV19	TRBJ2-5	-	CASRRDGDQETQYF
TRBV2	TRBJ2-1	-	CASTTPGLAVSSYNEQFF
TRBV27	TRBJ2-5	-	CASSLSPQYF
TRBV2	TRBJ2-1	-	CASKEGRAWEQFF
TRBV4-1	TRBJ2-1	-	CASSQTGLGNNEQFF
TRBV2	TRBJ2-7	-	CASIPPPSYPYSYEQYF
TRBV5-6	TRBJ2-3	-	CASSLAGTRVTDTQYF
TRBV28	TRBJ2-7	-	CASRSRRDAPTYEQYF
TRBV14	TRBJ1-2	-	CASSQGDTGLNYGYTF
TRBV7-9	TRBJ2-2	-	CASSHSRAGGPGNTGELFF
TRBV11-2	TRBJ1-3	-	CASSLESGNTIYF
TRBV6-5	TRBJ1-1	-	CASSYSPQNTEAFF
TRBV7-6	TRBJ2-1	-	CASSSPGAYNEQFF
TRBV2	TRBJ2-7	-	CASSESALEQYF
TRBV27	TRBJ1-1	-	CASSLTRTTEAFF
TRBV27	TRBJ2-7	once	CASSARTSGGEQYF
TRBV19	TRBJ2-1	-	CASSRGTVYNEQFF
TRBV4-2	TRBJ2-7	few	CASSHFGGGYYEQYF
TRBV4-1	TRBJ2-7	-	CASSQGLSSYEQYF
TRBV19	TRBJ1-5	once	CATATGEQPQHF